Reported below is one T cell receptor (beta chain). Its cognate antigen is unknown. This record comes from a study of cytomegalovirus exposure and HLA in healthy donors. Study results and caveats: Later findings reportedly placed an Asian-associated ancestry cluster below the approximately 650-donor mean for N-insertions. With DRB1 most and HLA-C fewest, TCR association rates differed between HLA loci in a later analysis. When presence/absence was analysed, sequencing depth was taken to be roughly uniform across donors. The analysis excluded some indistinguishable V segments, including TRBV6-2 and TRBV6-3.

The PCR ran on 60 Vbeta and 13 Jbeta primers. The repertoire was sequenced with immunoSEQ multiplex PCR; TCRdb's copy has only in-frame clones and lacks some. This sample has 150,000 to 200,000 clones, with roughly 83% found just once. This CDR3 region has 14 residues. V was cut by 2 bases and J by 0 bases, with 7 bases left in between. Germline V gives CDR1 MDHEN, CDR2 SYDVKM. Source material: PBMCs. The receptor was isolated from a woman aged 45-60 years in good health and CMV-seronegative. The chain joins TRBV28 to TRBJ2-5; D call uncertain. The CDR3 coding sequence is TGTGCCAGCAGTTTAGGCAGGTACCAAGAGACCCAGTACTTC. Protein sequence: CASSLGRYQETQYF.